This is a list of T cell receptor beta chains from one sample in a study of blood T cell repertoires in COVID-19. Data came from immunoSEQ multiplex PCR; TCRdb stores just in-frame clones and leaves some out. This sample carries tens of thousands of clones, 70% to 90% of them seen once, and the ten largest clones take roughly 13%. The source material was peripheral blood. The source of these receptors is a human donor in a cohort sampled during active COVID-19. Both conserved end residues are trimmed from each CDR3. The order of the fields is clone size, J gene, V gene, CDR3 protein. Clone size appears in some rows only: once, few, many, or a class for an expanded clone.

. TRBJ1-2 TRBV30 ARTAGRRGYGYT
. TRBJ1-1 TRBV15 ATSRDPATTEAF
. TRBJ2-4 TRBV7-2 ASSFSGRGDKNIQY
. TRBJ1-1 TRBV29-1 SGETGLGTEAF
. TRBJ2-7 TRBV5-5 ASSLAPGQEIYEQY
. TRBJ2-3 TRBV4-1 ASSLSRRGLADTQY
. TRBJ2-1 TRBV7-8 ASYRTGTSGTNEQF
. TRBJ2-1 TRBV28 ASSLVAGRAEQF
. TRBJ1-4 TRBV30 AWSVQQGEKLF
. TRBJ1-3 TRBV6-5 ASSFGQNTGNTIY
. TRBJ2-3 TRBV5-4 ASSLPRTSTDTQY
. TRBJ1-5 TRBV19 ASSIGRGRHQPQH
. TRBJ1-2 TRBV7-8 ASSARAETFNYGYT
. TRBJ2-7 TRBV9 ASSVAAVSSYEQY
. TRBJ2-7 TRBV21-1 ASSIRGTGEKNEQY
. TRBJ2-1 TRBV5-1 ASSWSQGNNEQF
few TRBJ2-1 TRBV7-9 ASSPTSGVRNEQF
. TRBJ2-7 TRBV5-1 ASSQDRGYEQY
. TRBJ1-2 TRBV13 ASSRTGVVYGYT
. TRBJ2-5 TRBV5-4 ASSLLAGGFETQY